This T cell receptor (beta chain) emerged from a study of T-cell reconstitution after alpha-beta-depleted transplantation in children. The CDR3 runs to 15 residues. Unique molecular identifiers were incorporated during preparation of the TCRbeta library. Each CDR3 protein is one row after TCRdb ran MiXCR on the PCR reads. Among 83,000 or so distinct CDR3 sequences listed, roughly 7.7% were seen once. This clonotype was seen many times. This receptor was identified in a human donor who donated a stem cell graft to a child with congenital amegakaryocytic thrombocytopenia. This specimen consisted of PBMCs from the stem cell graft donor, obtained from the stem cell graft. This sequence joins TRBV21-1 and TRBJ1-2. TRBV21-1 is a known pseudogene. The DNA for the CDR3 is TGTGCCAGCAGCGTGCGGACCTTACAAGGAGGTGGCTACACCTTC. Amino acids: CASSVRTLQGGGYTF.